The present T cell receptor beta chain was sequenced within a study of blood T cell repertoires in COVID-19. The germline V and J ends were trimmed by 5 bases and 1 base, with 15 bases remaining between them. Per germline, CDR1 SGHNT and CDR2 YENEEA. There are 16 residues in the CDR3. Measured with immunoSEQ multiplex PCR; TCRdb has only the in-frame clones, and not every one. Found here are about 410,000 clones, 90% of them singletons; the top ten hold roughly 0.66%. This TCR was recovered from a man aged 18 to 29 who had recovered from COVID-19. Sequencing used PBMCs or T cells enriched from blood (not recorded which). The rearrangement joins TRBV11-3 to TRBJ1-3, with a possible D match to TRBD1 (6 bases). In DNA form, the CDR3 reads TGTGCCAGCAGCCTACAGGGAACAGCGTCTGGAAACACCATATATTTT. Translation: CASSLQGTASGNTIYF.